This TCR beta chain is drawn from a study of blood T cell repertoires in COVID-19. Across the study: PBMCs, B-cell-depleted T cells, or T cells were the source of the cDNA or gDNA that made up the material.

Germline CDR1 is DFQATT and CDR2 is SNEGSKA (reference sequence). CDR3 length: 15 amino acids. V was clipped by 3 bases and J by 2 bases, with 16 bases between them. The table came from immunoSEQ multiplex PCR; TCRdb's copy has only in-frame clones and leaves some out. The table shows 200,000 or so clones, with approximately 78% occurring only once. The chain employs TRBV20-1 and TRBJ1-2; D uncertain. The clonotype originates from a woman older than 75 with acute or convalescent COVID-19. Material for sequencing was peripheral blood. The CDR3 DNA reads TGCAGTGCTAGTGGCGGGCCCTCCATCAACTATGGCTACACCTTC. This sequence encodes CSASGGPSINYGYTF.